The 13 T cell receptor beta chains listed next were all sequenced from one sample in a study of T cells in Graves' hyperthyroidism and ophthalmopathy. Amplification of TCR beta CDR3 regions was performed using RNA transcripts as template. First-round RT-PCR of the TCR CDR3 relied on the HTBI primer set. One entry per CDR3 protein results from TCRdb running MiXCR on the multiplex PCR reads. This sample has 300,000 to 400,000 distinct CDR3 sequences, with approximately 13% found just once. The sample comprised blood. Every receptor here comes from a woman younger than 35 with Graves' hyperthyroidism.

This clonotype was seen more than once but under ten times. Since a much larger clone is just one base distant, this may be a read error. The chain couples TRBV6-5 to TRBJ2-1; D uncertain. There are 15 residues in the CDR3. Germline V lookup: CDR1 MNHEY, CDR2 SVGAGI. V lost 4 bases to trimming and J lost 6 bases, with 16 bases between them. The CDR3 reads CASSSDRTATNEQFF. DNA for the CDR3: TGTGCCAGCAGTTCCGATCGGACCGCGACCAATGAGCAGTTCTTC.

This clonotype was seen ten or more times. CDR3 residues: CASSYSGTGRSNYGYTF. The CDR3 DNA reads as TGTGCCAGCAGTTACTCTGGGACAGGCCGGAGTAACTATGGCTACACCTTC. The rearrangement links TRBV6-5 to TRBJ1-2, with TRBD1 matching over 8 bases. Unmatched junction bases numbered 7, after V lost 0 bases and J lost 1 base. CDR1 and CDR2 (germline): MNHEY, SVGAGI. The CDR3 length is 17 residues.

This clonotype came up a few times. The V call is TRBV12-3 or TRBV12-4, the J call TRBJ2-2; TRBD1 is a possible D gene (6 bases). The germline V and J ends were trimmed by 6 bases and 7 bases, with 15 bases remaining between them. CDR3 length equals 14 residues. The CDR3 region is CASRPQGVGGELFF. The CDR3 DNA sequence: TGTGCCAGCAGGCCACAGGGAGTTGGCGGGGAGCTGTTTTTT.

This clonotype came up a few times. V and J are TRBV12-5 and TRBJ1-2; 8 bases match TRBD1. The CDR3 is 15 amino acids. The V gene end was trimmed by 5 bases and the J gene end by 2 bases; junction bases not matched to a gene: 7. The germline CDR1 and CDR2 sequences are LGHNT and FRNRAP. CDR3 DNA: TGTGCTAGTGGTAATCGGACAGGGACAAACTATGGCTACACCTTC. Translating gives CASGNRTGTNYGYTF.

There are many counts of this clonotype. The chain has TRBV12-3 or TRBV12-4 and TRBJ2-3; D not certain. The CDR3 covers 13 residues. Trimming pared 1 base from V and 10 bases from J, leaving 12 bases between. CDR3 in amino acids: CASSLGHGEAQYF. CDR3 coding DNA: TGTGCCAGCAGTTTAGGTCACGGCGAGGCGCAGTATTTT.

This clonotype was counted at least ten times. The chain uses TRBV12-3 or TRBV12-4 and TRBJ2-1; D might be TRBD2 (5 bases). V gave up 6 bases and J gave up 0 bases, with 12 bases separating them. The CDR3 is 15 residues long. The CDR3 coding sequence is TGTGCCAGCAGCCTCAACAGCGGCTCCTACAATGAGCAGTTCTTC. This gives the protein CASSLNSGSYNEQFF.

This clonotype showed up many times. V and J are TRBV2 and TRBJ2-4, with D possibly matching TRBD2 (7 bases). The germline V gene encodes CDR1 SNHLY and CDR2 FYNNEI. Deletions cut 10 bases from V and 0 bases from J, with 16 bases between. The CDR3 contains 15 residues. The CDR3 reads CATLGGAVAKNIQYF. CDR3 bases: TGTGCCACCCTTGGGGGGGCCGTAGCCAAAAACATTCAGTACTTC.

In this sample, this clonotype turned up many times. The V call is TRBV20-1, the J call TRBJ2-2; D is unclear. Between the trimmed V and J ends, which lost 2 bases and 6 bases, there was a span of 13 bases. This CDR3 spans 14 amino acids. From germline, CDR1 is DFQATT and CDR2 SNEGSKA (reference sequence). The CDR3: CSARNHPSAGELFF. Here the CDR3 DNA reads TGCAGTGCTAGAAACCACCCAAGTGCCGGGGAGCTGTTTTTT.

This clonotype has at least ten counts. The chain uses TRBV11-2 and TRBJ1-2, with no clear D. Germline lookup yields CDR1 SGHAT and CDR2 FQNNGV. The CDR3 is 13 residues long. The V gene lost 8 bases and the J gene lost 7 bases, with 17 bases spanning the gap. DNA for the CDR3: TGTGCCAGCCGCGCGCCCTTTCGTGGTGGCTACACCTTC. Protein product: CASRAPFRGGYTF.

This clonotype was found many times. The chain is built from TRBV28 and TRBJ2-7; no clear D gene. CDR3 size: 10 residues. Germline V gives CDR1 MDHEN, CDR2 SYDVKM. Trimming took off 8 bases at V and 7 bases at J, with 9 bases between the two ends. The CDR3 sequence is CASGRTEQYF. The CDR3 DNA reads as TGTGCCAGCGGTCGGACGGAGCAGTACTTC.

In its sample, this clonotype was seen a few times. The V and J genes are TRBV30 and TRBJ1-2, with D possibly TRBD1 on 6 matching bases. Trimming took 3 bases from V and 6 from J, leaving 17 bases between them. The CDR3 contains 14 residues. Germline CDR1 reads GTSNPN; CDR2 reads SVGIG (reference sequence). CDR3 sequence: CAWRTRGLPNGYTF. The CDR3 DNA sequence: TGTGCCTGGAGGACCCGGGGGCTCCCAAATGGCTACACCTTC. The variable domain in full, completed from reference TRBV30 and TRBJ1-2, reads SQTIHQWPATLVQPVGSPLSLECTVEGTSNPNLYWYRQAAGRGLQLLFYSVGIGQISSEVPQNLSASRPQDRQFILSSKKLLLSDSGFYLCAWRTRGLPNGYTFGSGTRLTVV.

This clonotype was counted at least ten times. The chain recombines TRBV27 with TRBJ1-2; D is perhaps TRBD1 (5 bases). Germline CDR1 reads MNHEY; CDR2 reads SMNVEV (reference sequence). The CDR3 loop spans 14 amino acids. Trimming stripped 1 base from V and 7 bases from J, with 13 bases between. The CDR3 DNA reads TGTGCCAGCAGTTTATTGGGCCAGGGTGGTGGCTACACCTTC. Translating gives CASSLLGQGGGYTF.

This clonotype was picked up many times. This rearrangement joins TRBV30 to TRBJ1-1; D not resolved. Per germline, CDR1 GTSNPN and CDR2 SVGIG (reference sequence). CDR3 size: 11 residues. Trimming pared 4 bases from V and 3 bases from J, leaving 6 bases between. This chain's CDR3 is CAWNRDTEAFF. In nucleotides, the CDR3 is TGTGCCTGGAATAGGGACACTGAAGCTTTCTTT.